This TCR beta chain was recorded in a study of shared clonotypes between healthy human individuals. Looking at the study overall: Every donor yielded three CD4 naive, three CD4 memory, two CD8 naive and one CD8 memory plate. Study conclusions and caveats: Generally, naive subsets (rather than memory subsets) showed larger estimated richness.

To note about this clone: Its antigen is not known.

Each cell subset's genomic DNA was divided evenly among several immunoSEQ plates. Assay used: immunoSEQ multiplex PCR; TCRdb lists only in-frame clones, some missing. The sample consists of more than 2 million clones, around 95% of them appearing once. The CDR3 contains 14 residues. Germline CDR1 and CDR2: MNHEY and SMNVEV (reference sequence). The V gene lost 5 bases and the J gene lost 3 bases, with 14 bases spanning the gap. Positively selected for CCR7, the CD45RO-negative cells used as naive CD8 cells excluded terminally differentiated effector memory CD45RA+ cells. The receptor was isolated from a man between 18 and 29 years old in good health. Some clones in this sample may be carry-over from other donors' samples. Input material: naive CD8+ T cells from PBMCs. The chain carries TRBV27 and TRBJ2-7, with D perhaps matching TRBD1 (6 bases). The CDR3: CASSTLQGRYEQYF. The CDR3 nucleotides are TGTGCCAGCAGTACTCTACAGGGACGCTACGAGCAGTACTTC.